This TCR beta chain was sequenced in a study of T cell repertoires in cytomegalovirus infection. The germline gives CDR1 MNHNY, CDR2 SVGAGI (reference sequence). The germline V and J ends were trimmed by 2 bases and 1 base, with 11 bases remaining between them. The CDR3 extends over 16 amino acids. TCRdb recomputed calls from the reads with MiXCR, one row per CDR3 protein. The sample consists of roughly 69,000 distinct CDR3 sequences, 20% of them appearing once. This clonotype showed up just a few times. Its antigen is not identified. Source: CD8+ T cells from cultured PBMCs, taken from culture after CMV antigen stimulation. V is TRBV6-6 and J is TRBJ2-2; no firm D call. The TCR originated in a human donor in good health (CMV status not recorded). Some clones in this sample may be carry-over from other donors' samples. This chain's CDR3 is CASSYGVAQNTGELFF. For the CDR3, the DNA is TGTGCCAGCAGTTACGGCGTGGCACAGAACACCGGGGAGCTGTTTTTT.